This passage covers 9 T cell receptor beta chains from one sample sequenced in a study of cytomegalovirus exposure and HLA in healthy donors. The table came from immunoSEQ multiplex PCR; TCRdb's copy has only in-frame clones and leaves some out. The sample lists roughly 48,000 clones, 94% occurring once. Sequencing was carried out using PBMCs. All receptors come from a woman aged 18-29 years in good health and CMV-seropositive.

The chain links TRBV6-4 to TRBJ2-1, with D perhaps TRBD2 (6 bases). Looked up from germline, CDR1 is MRHNA and CDR2 is SNTAGT. This CDR3 has 14 residues. The V end was cut by 8 bases, the J end by 7 bases, with 18 bases between. CDR3 loop: CASGVTGDSNEQFF. The CDR3 region has the DNA TGTGCCAGCGGAGTAACGGGAGATTCGAATGAGCAGTTCTTC.

The chain carries TRBV14 and TRBJ2-2; D perhaps matches TRBD2 (5 bases). Germline lookup yields CDR1 SGHDN and CDR2 FVKESK. This CDR3 comprises 17 residues. V was cut by 0 bases and J by 1 base, with 12 bases left in between. CDR3 in DNA: TGTGCCAGCAGCCAAGATTGGGCAGGAGGGAACACCGGGGAGCTGTTTTTT. Its protein product is CASSQDWAGGNTGELFF.

The V and J genes are TRBV9 and TRBJ1-2; maybe TRBD1 (5 bases). Germline lookup yields CDR1 SGDLS and CDR2 YYNGEE. The CDR3 has 14 amino acids. V was clipped by 2 bases and J by 6 bases, with 14 bases between them. The CDR3 spells CASSVTDLGHGYTF. CDR3 DNA: TGTGCCAGCAGCGTGACAGATCTCGGCCATGGCTACACCTTC.

The chain carries TRBV27 and TRBJ1-1; the match to TRBD1 covers 7 bases. Germline values: CDR1 MNHEY, CDR2 SMNVEV (reference sequence). V was pared by 3 bases and J by 0 bases, with 4 bases of the junction left unmatched. The CDR3 totals 15 residues. The CDR3 here is CASSFGTALNTEAFF. CDR3 DNA sequence: TGTGCCAGCAGTTTCGGGACAGCCCTGAACACTGAAGCTTTCTTT.

V usage is TRBV19 and J usage is TRBJ1-6; TRBD1 matches 12 bases. The CDR3 extends over 15 amino acids. The V gene's germline CDR1 is LNHDA and CDR2 SQIVND (reference sequence). J lost 10 bases, V lost 7 bases, and 8 bases had no gene match. CDR3 protein: CASTSGTGGQSPLHF. CDR3 in DNA: TGTGCCAGTACCTCTGGGACAGGGGGCCAATCACCCCTCCACTTT.

The V call is TRBV9, the J call TRBJ2-5; 8 bases match TRBD1. The V gene end was trimmed by 0 bases and the J gene end by 2 bases; junction bases not matched to a gene: 6. The CDR3 extends over 16 amino acids. CDR1 is SGDLS and CDR2 is YYNGEE in the germline V gene. The CDR3 DNA reads as TGTGCCAGCAGCGTAGGACAGGGGTTTGGACAAGAGACCCAGTACTTC. It specifies CASSVGQGFGQETQYF.

The chain is built from TRBV6-6 and TRBJ2-2, with TRBD2 identical over 10 bases. Looked up from germline, CDR1 is MNHNY and CDR2 is SVGAGI (reference sequence). The CDR3 totals 16 residues. The trim removed 4 bases at V and 1 base at J, leaving 3 bases unmatched. The CDR3 DNA reads as TGTGCCAGCAGTTTTCGGACTAGCGGGAACACCGGGGAGCTGTTTTTT. It encodes CASSFRTSGNTGELFF.

The chain is built from TRBV11-3 and TRBJ1-1; D not resolved. There are 15 residues in the CDR3. Trimming took off 4 bases at V and 1 base at J, with 13 bases between the two ends. The germline V gene has CDR1 SGHNT and CDR2 YENEEA. CDR3 nucleotide sequence: TGTGCCAGCAGCTCTCCCCAGGAAGGGAACACTGAAGCTTTCTTT. Protein sequence: CASSSPQEGNTEAFF.

This clone was seen only once. V usage is TRBV5-6 and J usage is TRBJ1-2; 9 positions match TRBD1. V shed 3 bases and J 7 bases; nucleotides not matched to a gene: 7. The germline CDR1 and CDR2 sequences are SGHDT and YYEEEE. The CDR3 is 14 amino acids. CDR3 loop: CASSWRDRAAGYTF. The CDR3 coding sequence is TGTGCCAGCAGCTGGCGGGACAGGGCTGCTGGCTACACCTTC. The variable domain in full, with the rest retrieved from reference TRBV5-6 and TRBJ1-2, is DAGVTQSPTHLIKTRGQQVTLRCSPKSGHDTVSWYQQALGQGPQFIFQYYEEEERQRGNFPDRFSGHQFPNYSSELNVNALLLGDSALYLCASSWRDRAAGYTFGSGTRLTVV.